This T cell receptor (beta chain) was retrieved from a study of Graves' ophthalmopathy and Graves' hyperthyroidism. Findings and caveats of the study: Sensitivity of about 67% and specificity of 72% to 85% were achieved by the model that predicted ophthalmopathy progression.

V lost 5 bases to trimming and J lost 4 bases; unmatched junction nucleotides: 9. CDR3 length: 15 residues. Per the germline V gene, CDR1 is MNHEY and CDR2 is SMNVEV (reference sequence). RNA transcripts were the template, and TCR beta CDR3 regions were amplified from them. RT-PCR with HTBI primers came first, then second-round multiplex PCR. Using its own MiXCR run on the multiplex PCR reads, TCRdb lists one record per CDR3 protein. This table holds fewer than 400,000 distinct CDR3 sequences, about a sixth found once. Concerning this clonotype: Its antigen is still unknown.

The TCR sequence derives from a woman under 30 with Graves' ophthalmopathy. Input material: peripheral blood. The chain has TRBV27 and TRBJ1-1; 8 positions match TRBD1. CDR3 bases: TGTGCCAGCAGTCCGACAGGGGTTCAAAGCACTGAAGCTTTCTTT. Protein: CASSPTGVQSTEAFF.